This is a list of T cell receptor beta chains from one sample in a study of blood T cell repertoires in COVID-19. This table comes from immunoSEQ multiplex PCR, and its TCRdb copy is limited to in-frame clones, with some not included. Altogether more than 150,000 clones are present, more than 70% being singletons, with the ten largest covering about 7%. Sequencing was done on a sample of peripheral blood. Receptor source: a man between 45 and 60 years old with active or convalescent COVID-19. CDR3s include the opening cysteine and the closing phenylalanine or tryptophan. D genes are given only for firm matches.

CDR3 protein: CASSLLAGSGSGELFF
D gene: TRBD2
V gene: TRBV5-1
CDR3 length: 16

CDR3 protein: CASSPAGGGETQYF
D gene: TRBD2
V gene: TRBV5-4
CDR3 length: 14

CDR3 protein: CASNPGVGELFF
D gene: -
V gene: TRBV4-1
CDR3 length: 12

CDR3 protein: CASGSSSGSSRGYTF
D gene: -
V gene: TRBV12-5
CDR3 length: 15

CDR3 protein: CSVGRQSTNEKLFF
D gene: -
V gene: TRBV29-1
CDR3 length: 14

CDR3 protein: CASSYSRLYGYTF
D gene: -
V gene: TRBV6-5
CDR3 length: 13

CDR3 protein: CASSLVTGQQETQYF
D gene: TRBD1
V gene: TRBV5-1
CDR3 length: 15

CDR3 protein: CASSLLLAGGGNEQFF
D gene: TRBD2
V gene: TRBV7-9
CDR3 length: 16

CDR3 protein: CASSLEPSGSYEQYF
D gene: TRBD2
V gene: TRBV5-4
CDR3 length: 15

CDR3 protein: CASSAGLVYGYTF
D gene: -
V gene: TRBV5-6
CDR3 length: 13

CDR3 protein: CASSTQGVREGETQYF
D gene: -
V gene: TRBV19
CDR3 length: 16

CDR3 protein: CASSQDSGGSSDTQYF
D gene: TRBD2
V gene: TRBV4-2
CDR3 length: 16

CDR3 protein: CASSSRTGAGLYGYTF
D gene: TRBD1
V gene: TRBV11-3
CDR3 length: 16

CDR3 protein: CASSLSGRWETQYF
D gene: -
V gene: TRBV27
CDR3 length: 14

CDR3 protein: CAAATASSYNEQFF
D gene: -
V gene: TRBV30
CDR3 length: 14

CDR3 protein: CASSLGRGGQETQYF
D gene: TRBD2
V gene: TRBV11-2
CDR3 length: 15

CDR3 protein: CASSQGPQANYNEQFF
D gene: -
V gene: TRBV4-1
CDR3 length: 16

CDR3 protein: CASSLGGTSADTQYF
D gene: TRBD2
V gene: TRBV5-5
CDR3 length: 15

CDR3 protein: CASSQGSGGTGTDTQYF
D gene: TRBD2
V gene: TRBV3-1/TRBV3-2
CDR3 length: 17

CDR3 protein: CAISVPGLAGPNTGELFF
D gene: TRBD2
V gene: TRBV10-3
CDR3 length: 18

CDR3 protein: CASSEVSNTEAFF
D gene: -
V gene: TRBV6-1
CDR3 length: 13

CDR3 protein: CSALRGGQGLVAQYF
D gene: TRBD1
V gene: TRBV29-1
CDR3 length: 15

CDR3 protein: CSAWTPADTGELFF
D gene: -
V gene: TRBV29-1
CDR3 length: 14

CDR3 protein: CASSSAYPGTSGRRNNEQFF
D gene: TRBD2
V gene: TRBV7-2
CDR3 length: 20

CDR3 protein: CASSWQGISYEQYF
D gene: -
V gene: TRBV6-2/TRBV6-3
CDR3 length: 14

CDR3 protein: CASSLGDRDNEQFF
D gene: TRBD1
V gene: TRBV7-8
CDR3 length: 14

CDR3 protein: CASSQEGGSSYEQYF
D gene: -
V gene: TRBV4-3
CDR3 length: 15

CDR3 protein: CASSYPAGNQPQHF
D gene: -
V gene: TRBV19
CDR3 length: 14

CDR3 protein: CASSQQQGAWNQPQHF
D gene: TRBD1
V gene: TRBV4-1
CDR3 length: 16

CDR3 protein: CAISEPGASYEQYF
D gene: -
V gene: TRBV10-3
CDR3 length: 14

CDR3 protein: CASSERTGNSPLHF
D gene: TRBD1
V gene: TRBV6-1
CDR3 length: 14

CDR3 protein: CASSLEPGVVTEAFF
D gene: -
V gene: TRBV11-2
CDR3 length: 15

CDR3 protein: CASSKITGAPNEKLFF
D gene: TRBD1
V gene: TRBV19
CDR3 length: 16

CDR3 protein: CASSVLTGGEGAGELFF
D gene: TRBD1
V gene: TRBV27
CDR3 length: 17

CDR3 protein: CASTVRDRDYEQYF
D gene: TRBD1
V gene: TRBV6-9
CDR3 length: 14